This T cell receptor beta chain originates from a study of T cell repertoires in cytomegalovirus infection. Background on the study: Indications came from public TCR beta signatures; they pointed to CMV infection and to a matching HLA type. Study results and limitations: HLA-C-restricted CMV-specific TCR beta clonotypes were dominant in the ex vivo response. Of the TCR beta families, the public ones yielded a cumulative frequency that identified carriers of CMV plus the relevant HLA.

TCRdb recomputed calls from the reads with MiXCR, one row per CDR3 protein. This table holds 350,000 to 500,000 distinct CDR3 sequences, roughly 30% found once. Trimming removed 1 base at V and 2 bases at J, with 12 bases between. The CDR3 loop spans 16 amino acids. Germline lookup yields CDR1 KGHDR and CDR2 SFDVKD. This clonotype has a single count. The antigen is undetermined. A much larger clone lies one base from this, so it may be a read error. Specimen: PBMCs. The J gene is TRBJ2-3, the V gene TRBV24-1; no definite D call. This TCR was sampled from a human donor in good health (CMV status not recorded). Some clones in this sample may be carry-over from other donors' samples. CDR3 region: CATSDLHTSTTDTQYF. The CDR3 bases are TGTGCCACCAGTGATTTACACACATCTACCACAGATACGCAGTATTTT.